These 24 T cell receptor beta chains share one sample of origin, sequenced in a study of shared clonotypes between healthy human individuals. Using immunoSEQ multiplex PCR, the repertoire was profiled, and TCRdb retains in-frame clones only, with some absent. Of 2 million to 3 million clones in the sample, more than 80% are singletons; the top ten hold around 0.15%. Sequenced: naive CD4+ T cells sorted from blood. The subset denotes: CD45RA+ positively selected. The source is a man aged 18 to 29 in good health.

The chain carries TRBV11-2 and TRBJ2-5, with TRBD2 as a possible D gene (6 bases). Trimming took off 1 base at V and 4 bases at J, with 13 bases between the two ends. This CDR3 spans 15 amino acids. Per germline, CDR1 SGHAT and CDR2 FQNNGV. The CDR3 DNA reads as TGTGCCAGCAGCTTAGTGGGTGGAGGGTTAGAGACCCAGTACTTC. It translates to CASSLVGGGLETQYF.

The chain combines TRBV2 with TRBJ2-1; 10 nucleotides agree with TRBD2. J was trimmed by 15 bases and V by 2 bases; bases with no gene match: 13. The length of the CDR3 is 15 residues. Germline lookup yields CDR1 SNHLY and CDR2 FYNNEI. CDR3 residues: CASSEQAQIAGGLFF. CDR3 nucleotide sequence: TGTGCCAGCAGTGAACAGGCTCAAATAGCGGGAGGACTGTTCTTC.

The V gene is TRBV5-6, the J gene TRBJ1-3; no firm D call. Deletions cut 1 base from V and 2 bases from J, with 13 bases between. The CDR3 is 16 residues long. Germline CDR1 is SGHDT and CDR2 is YYEEEE. In nucleotides, the CDR3 is TGTGCCAGCAGCTTGAGTGACATAGACCCTGGAAACACCATATATTTT. This codes for CASSLSDIDPGNTIYF.

V and J are TRBV30 and TRBJ1-3, with D possibly being TRBD1 (6 bases). CDR1 and CDR2 from the germline V gene are GTSNPN and SVGIG (reference sequence). With 4 bases removed from V and 2 bases from J, the gap between germline ends came to 12 bases. The CDR3 has 14 residues. The CDR3 DNA is TGTGCCTGGAACGGCAGGGACACTGGAAACACCATATATTTT. Its protein is CAWNGRDTGNTIYF.

This chain links TRBV6-5 with TRBJ2-1; 14 bases agree with TRBD2. The V and J ends lost 0 bases and 9 bases, in that order; junction bases with no gene match: 4. The CDR3 extends over 16 amino acids. CDR1 and CDR2 from the germline V gene are MNHEY and SVGAGI. The CDR3 nucleotides read TGTGCCAGCAGTTACTCGGGACTAGCGGGAGAAGGTGAGCAGTTCTTC. Amino acid sequence: CASSYSGLAGEGEQFF.

This chain links TRBV14 with TRBJ2-1; D is possibly TRBD2 (5 bases). The CDR3 runs 12 residues. Trimming removed 1 base from V and 10 bases from J, with 8 bases in between. Germline CDR1 is SGHDN and CDR2 is FVKESK. The CDR3 DNA reads as TGTGCCAGCAGCCAAGTGGGGAGCGAGCAGTTCTTC. Protein: CASSQVGSEQFF.

V is TRBV2 and J is TRBJ1-1; 7 bases are a match to TRBD1. J lost 4 bases, V lost 6 bases, and 8 bases had no gene match. The CDR3 length is 14 residues. Germline V gene data show CDR1 as SNHLY and CDR2 as FYNNEI. The CDR3 sequence: CASRGGGGGTEAFF. The CDR3 region has the DNA TGTGCCAGCAGAGGGGGCGGAGGGGGCACTGAAGCTTTCTTT.

The chain combines TRBV5-1 with TRBJ1-6; 7 nucleotides match TRBD1. This CDR3 has 15 residues. With 0 bases clipped from V and 5 bases from J, the junction kept 2 bases outside the gene matches. Per the germline V gene, CDR1 is SGHRS and CDR2 is YFSETQ. This CDR3 is CASSLDRGDNSPLHF. The CDR3 region has the DNA TGCGCCAGCAGCTTGGACAGGGGCGATAATTCACCCCTCCACTTT.

The chain is built from TRBV7-9 and TRBJ1-2, with TRBD1 as a possible D gene (6 bases). CDR1 and CDR2 from the germline V gene are SEHNR and FQNEAQ (reference sequence). Trimming removed 5 bases from V and 8 bases from J, with 15 bases in between. The CDR3 sequence is 13 residues long. DNA for the CDR3: TGTGCCAGCAGCCTCGGGGGGGGCCGGGGCTACACCTTC. Its translation: CASSLGGGRGYTF.

The CDR3 DNA reads TGTGCCAGCGGCGCGGGGACTAGCGGGAACAGACGAGAGACCCAGTACTTC. It specifies CASGAGTSGNRRETQYF. This rearrangement joins TRBV7-2 to TRBJ2-5; 13 positions match TRBD2. The CDR3 covers 17 residues. Germline V gene sequence: CDR1 SGHTA, CDR2 FQGNSA. V shed 8 bases, J shed 4 bases, and the junction held 13 bases outside the gene matches.

The chain joins TRBV18 to TRBJ2-4, with a weak D call TRBD2 (6 bases). Germline CDR1 KGHSH, CDR2 LQKENI. CDR3 length equals 13 residues. Trimming pared 3 bases from V and 6 bases from J, leaving 9 bases between. The CDR3 is CASSPGEVNIQYF. The DNA for the CDR3 is TGTGCCAGCTCACCTGGGGAGGTAAACATTCAGTACTTC. Based on the CDR3 plus reference TRBV18 and TRBJ2-4, the full variable domain is NAGVMQNPRHLVRRRGQEARLRCSPMKGHSHVYWYRQLPEEGLKFMVYLQKENIIDESGMPKERFSAEFPKEGPSILRIQQVVRGDSAAYFCASSPGEVNIQYFGAGTRLSVL.

The gene calls are TRBV7-8 and TRBJ2-7; D is unresolved. Germline CDR1 and CDR2: SGHVS and FQNEAQ. V gave up 5 bases and J gave up 7 bases, with 12 bases separating them. CDR3 length: 12 amino acids. CDR3 amino acids: CASSPRGLEQYF. CDR3 coding DNA: TGTGCCAGCAGCCCGAGAGGCTTGGAGCAGTACTTC.

This clone was counted between two and nine times. The chain recombines TRBV10-3 with TRBJ1-5, with D uncertain. V lost 2 bases to trimming and J lost 11 bases, with 7 bases between them. Germline CDR1 and CDR2: ENHRY and SYGVKD. The CDR3 length is 11 residues. DNA for the CDR3: TGTGCCATCAGTGAGGGTGGGGCCCAGCATTTT. Its translation is CAISEGGAQHF.

With regard to this clone: Other DNA sequences in this specimen translate into the identical CDR3. The gene calls are TRBV6-1 and TRBJ1-1, with a weak D call TRBD1 (5 bases). Trimming removed 2 bases from V and 4 bases from J, with 8 bases in between. Germline lookup yields CDR1 MNHNS and CDR2 SASEGT. The CDR3 sequence is 13 residues long. CDR3 coding DNA: TGTGCCAGCAGTGAACAGGGTATCACTGAAGCTTTCTTT. Amino acid sequence: CASSEQGITEAFF.

This clone was seen once. The chain recombines TRBV10-3 with TRBJ2-6; D may be TRBD1 or TRBD2 (5 bases each). From germline, CDR1 is ENHRY and CDR2 SYGVKD. The V and J ends lost 3 bases and 6 bases respectively, with 18 bases between them. The CDR3 totals 17 residues. The CDR3, as DNA: TGTGCCATCAGTGATATGAGGGGCGTTCCGGAGGCCAACGTCCTGACTTTC. Protein sequence: CAISDMRGVPEANVLTF.

The V gene is TRBV6-5, the J gene TRBJ2-1, with a tentative D call TRBD2 (6 bases). Germline assignment: CDR1 MNHEY and CDR2 SVGAGI. V was clipped by 5 bases and J by 0 bases, with 11 bases between them. The CDR3 has 15 amino acids. The chain's CDR3 is CASSSSGPSYNEQFF. The CDR3 region has the DNA TGTGCCAGCAGTAGTAGCGGTCCCTCCTACAATGAGCAGTTCTTC.

This clone was observed once. The V gene is TRBV5-1, the J gene TRBJ2-1; D remains ambiguous. The CDR3 is 16 amino acids. Germline CDR1 is SGHRS and CDR2 is YFSETQ. Trimming took 3 bases from V and 0 from J, leaving 13 bases between them. CDR3 protein: CASSSILLPSYNEQFF. In nucleotides, the CDR3 is TGCGCCAGCAGCTCCATACTCCTACCCTCCTACAATGAGCAGTTCTTC.

The V gene is TRBV7-9, the J gene TRBJ2-1; the match to TRBD2 covers 8 bases. Looked up from germline, CDR1 is SEHNR and CDR2 is FQNEAQ (reference sequence). Germline trimming cut 5 bases from V and 4 bases from J; bases unmatched to any gene: 4. This CDR3 is 14 amino acids long. The DNA for the CDR3 is TGTGCCAGCAGCCATAGCGGGATGTACAATGAGCAGTTCTTC. It translates to CASSHSGMYNEQFF.

V gene TRBV5-4 combines with J gene TRBJ1-3, with D perhaps TRBD1 (6 bases). The CDR3 extends over 15 amino acids. V was shortened by 4 bases and J by 4 bases, with 15 bases between the two germline ends. CDR1 and CDR2 from the germline V gene are SGHNT and YYREEE (reference sequence). The CDR3 spells CASSPVGGFGNTIYF. In DNA form, the CDR3 reads TGTGCCAGCAGCCCCGTCGGGGGCTTCGGAAACACCATATATTTT.

This clone was detected only once. V is TRBV29-1 and J is TRBJ2-7, with D unresolved. With 4 bases removed from V and 9 bases from J, the gap between germline ends came to 13 bases. The CDR3 runs to 11 residues. Germline-derived CDR1 and CDR2 are SQVTM and ANQGSEA. Here the CDR3 DNA reads TGCAGCGTTGCTTCTGGGTTGGGGCAGTACTTC. As protein: CSVASGLGQYF.

V and J are TRBV7-9 and TRBJ2-5; 7 nucleotides line up with TRBD1. Germline values: CDR1 SEHNR, CDR2 FQNEAQ (reference sequence). The CDR3 totals 14 residues. Trimming at V came to 6 bases and at J to 1 base, leaving 5 bases not matched to a gene. CDR3 residues: CASSPGDSQETQYF. CDR3 in DNA: TGTGCCAGCAGTCCAGGGGACAGCCAAGAGACCCAGTACTTC.

The chain uses TRBV14 and TRBJ2-2; 8 bases fit TRBD1. The germline V gene has CDR1 SGHDN and CDR2 FVKESK. The V and J ends lost 4 bases and 3 bases, in that order; junction bases with no gene match: 13. This CDR3 spans 18 amino acids. The CDR3, as DNA: TGTGCCAGCAGCCGCTTCCGTGAGACAGGGGCCTACACCGGGGAGCTGTTTTTT. The encoded protein is CASSRFRETGAYTGELFF.

CDR3 bases: TGTGCCAGCAGTTTGACGGGACAGAACCAAGAGACCCAGTACTTC. Its protein is CASSLTGQNQETQYF. The rearrangement links TRBV11-2 to TRBJ2-5; TRBD1 agrees at 7 bases. The J segment lost 0 bases and the V segment lost 6 bases, leaving 7 bases of the junction unmatched. The CDR3 totals 15 residues. CDR1 SGHAT and CDR2 FQNNGV come from the germline V gene.

The rearrangement links TRBV9 to TRBJ2-1; 9 nucleotides agree with TRBD2. CDR3 length: 17 residues. J was trimmed by 0 bases and V by 4 bases; bases with no gene match: 8. Germline CDR1 reads SGDLS; CDR2 reads YYNGEE. The DNA of the CDR3 is TGTGCCAGCAGCTTACGACTAGCGGCCAACTCCTACAATGAGCAGTTCTTC. Protein: CASSLRLAANSYNEQFF.